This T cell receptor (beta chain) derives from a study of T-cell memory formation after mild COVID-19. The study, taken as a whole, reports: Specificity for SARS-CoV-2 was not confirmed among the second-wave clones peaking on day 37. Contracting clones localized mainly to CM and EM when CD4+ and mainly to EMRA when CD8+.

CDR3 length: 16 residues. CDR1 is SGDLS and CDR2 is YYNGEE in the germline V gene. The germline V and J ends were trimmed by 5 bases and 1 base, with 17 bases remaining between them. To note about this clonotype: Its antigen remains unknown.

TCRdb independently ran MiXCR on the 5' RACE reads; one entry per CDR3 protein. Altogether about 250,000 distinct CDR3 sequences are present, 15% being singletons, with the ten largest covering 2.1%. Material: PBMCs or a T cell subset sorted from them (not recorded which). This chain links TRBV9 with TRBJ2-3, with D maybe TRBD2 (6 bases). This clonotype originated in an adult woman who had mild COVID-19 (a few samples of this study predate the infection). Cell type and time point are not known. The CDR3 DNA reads TGTGCCAGCAGTGGACCCTTTAGCGGTGGCACAGATACGCAGTATTTT. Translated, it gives CASSGPFSGGTDTQYF.